This T cell receptor beta chain was recovered during a study of response to subunit inactivated influenza vaccine. TCRdb analysed the RT-PCR reads with MiXCR anew, one entry per CDR3 protein. This sample has more than 700,000 distinct CDR3 sequences, with 21% found just once. There are 12 residues in the CDR3. Germline CDR1 SGHRS, CDR2 YFSETQ. Trimming removed 1 base from V and 5 bases from J, with 7 bases in between. Details on this clonotype: Its antigen is not identified.

General study findings and limits: It was suggested by the authors that few new T cells are recruited by each seasonal influenza vaccination.

This receptor was taken from a man aged 50 to 59 who received an inactivated influenza vaccine. The J gene is TRBJ2-7, the V gene TRBV5-1, with D hard to call. This material consisted of PBMCs from blood, taken roughly 5 days after vaccination. The CDR3 spells CASSLTEHEQYF. CDR3 bases: TGCGCCAGCAGCTTGACAGAGCACGAGCAGTACTTC.